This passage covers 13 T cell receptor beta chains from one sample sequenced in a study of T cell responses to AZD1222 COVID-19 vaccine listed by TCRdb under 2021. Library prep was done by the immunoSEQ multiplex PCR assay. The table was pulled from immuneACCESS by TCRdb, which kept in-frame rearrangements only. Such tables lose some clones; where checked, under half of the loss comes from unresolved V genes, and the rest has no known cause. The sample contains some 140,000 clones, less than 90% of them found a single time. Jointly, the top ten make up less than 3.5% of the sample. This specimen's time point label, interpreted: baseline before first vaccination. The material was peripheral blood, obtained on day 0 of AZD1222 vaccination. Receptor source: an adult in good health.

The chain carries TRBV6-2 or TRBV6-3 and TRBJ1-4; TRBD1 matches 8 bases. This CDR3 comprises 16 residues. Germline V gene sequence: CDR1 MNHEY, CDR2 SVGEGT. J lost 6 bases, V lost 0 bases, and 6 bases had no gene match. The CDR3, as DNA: TGTGCCAGCAGTTACTCCGCCGTGGACAGGGATGAAAAACTGTTTTTT. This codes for CASSYSAVDRDEKLFF.

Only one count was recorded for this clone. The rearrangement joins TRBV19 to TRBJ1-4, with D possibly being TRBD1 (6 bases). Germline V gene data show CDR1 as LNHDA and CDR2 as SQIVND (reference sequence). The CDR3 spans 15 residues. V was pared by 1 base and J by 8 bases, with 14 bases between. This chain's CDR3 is CASSIVWGHREKLFF. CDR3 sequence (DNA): TGTGCCAGTAGTATAGTCTGGGGACACAGAGAAAAACTGTTTTTT.

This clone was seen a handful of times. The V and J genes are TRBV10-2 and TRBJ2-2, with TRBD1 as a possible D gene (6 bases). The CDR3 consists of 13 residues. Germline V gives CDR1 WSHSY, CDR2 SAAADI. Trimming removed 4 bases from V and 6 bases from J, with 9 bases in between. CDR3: CASSGTAPGELFF. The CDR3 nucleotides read TGCGCCAGCAGTGGGACAGCCCCCGGGGAGCTGTTTTTT.

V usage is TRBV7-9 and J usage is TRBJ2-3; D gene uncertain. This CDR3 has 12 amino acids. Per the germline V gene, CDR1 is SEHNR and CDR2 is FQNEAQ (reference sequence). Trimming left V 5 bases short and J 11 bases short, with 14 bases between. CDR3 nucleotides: TGTGCCAGCAGCAGTCTTGTCCAAGGGCAGTATTTT. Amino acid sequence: CASSSLVQGQYF.

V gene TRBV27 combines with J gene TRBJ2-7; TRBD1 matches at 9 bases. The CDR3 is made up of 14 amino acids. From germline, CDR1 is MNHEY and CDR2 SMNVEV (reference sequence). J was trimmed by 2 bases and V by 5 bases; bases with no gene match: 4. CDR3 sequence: CASSAYRGPYEQYF. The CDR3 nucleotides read TGTGCCAGCAGTGCCTACAGGGGGCCCTACGAGCAGTACTTC.

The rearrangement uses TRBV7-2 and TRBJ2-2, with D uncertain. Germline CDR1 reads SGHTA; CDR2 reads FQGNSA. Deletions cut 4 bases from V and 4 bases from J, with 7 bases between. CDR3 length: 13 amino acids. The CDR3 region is CASSSYSTGELFF. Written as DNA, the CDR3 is TGTGCCAGCAGCTCTTACAGCACCGGGGAGCTGTTTTTT.

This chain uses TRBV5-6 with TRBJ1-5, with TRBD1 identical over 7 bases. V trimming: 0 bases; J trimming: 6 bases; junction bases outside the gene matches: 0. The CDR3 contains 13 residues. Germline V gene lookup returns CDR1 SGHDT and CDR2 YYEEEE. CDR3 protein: CASSLDRGQPQHF. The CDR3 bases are TGTGCCAGCAGCTTGGACAGGGGTCAGCCCCAGCATTTT.

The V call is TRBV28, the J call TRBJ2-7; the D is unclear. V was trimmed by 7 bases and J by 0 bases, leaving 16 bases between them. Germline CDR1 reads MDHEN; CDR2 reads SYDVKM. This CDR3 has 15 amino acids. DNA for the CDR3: TGTGCCAGCACTCCACCGGGCGTACTCTCCTACGAGCAGTACTTC. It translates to CASTPPGVLSYEQYF.

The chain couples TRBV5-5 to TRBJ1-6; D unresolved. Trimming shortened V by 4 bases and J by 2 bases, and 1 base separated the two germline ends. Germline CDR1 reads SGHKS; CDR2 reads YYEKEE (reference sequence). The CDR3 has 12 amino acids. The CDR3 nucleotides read TGTGCCAGCAGCACCTATAATTCACCCCTCCACTTT. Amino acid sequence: CASSTYNSPLHF.

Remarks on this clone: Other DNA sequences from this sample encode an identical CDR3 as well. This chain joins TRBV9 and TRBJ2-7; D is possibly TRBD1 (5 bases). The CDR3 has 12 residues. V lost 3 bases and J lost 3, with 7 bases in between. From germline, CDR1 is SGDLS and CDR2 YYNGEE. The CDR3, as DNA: TGTGCCAGCAGCGCGACAGACTACGAGCAGTACTTC. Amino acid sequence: CASSATDYEQYF.

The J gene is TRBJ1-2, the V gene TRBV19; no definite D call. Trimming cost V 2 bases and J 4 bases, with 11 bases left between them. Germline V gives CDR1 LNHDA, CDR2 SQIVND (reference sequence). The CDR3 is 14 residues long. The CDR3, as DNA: TGTGCCAGTAGTATACCGGGGAAGGGCTATGGCTACACCTTC. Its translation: CASSIPGKGYGYTF.

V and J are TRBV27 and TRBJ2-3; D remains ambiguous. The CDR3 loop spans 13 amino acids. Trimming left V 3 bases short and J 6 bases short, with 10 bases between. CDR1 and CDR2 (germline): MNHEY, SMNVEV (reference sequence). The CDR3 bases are TGTGCCAGCAGTTTCCTGGGGATGGATACGCAGTATTTT. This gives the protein CASSFLGMDTQYF.

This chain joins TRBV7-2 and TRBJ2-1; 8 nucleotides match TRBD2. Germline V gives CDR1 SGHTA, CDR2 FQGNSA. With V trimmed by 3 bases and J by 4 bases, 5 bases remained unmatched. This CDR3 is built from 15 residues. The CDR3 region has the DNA TGTGCCAGCAGCTTGGGTAGCGGGGAATACAATGAGCAGTTCTTC. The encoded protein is CASSLGSGEYNEQFF.